One and the same sample provided the 22 T cell receptor beta chains below, sequenced in a study of cytomegalovirus exposure and HLA in healthy donors (dated by TCRdb to 2016 to 2017). The library came from the immunoSEQ multiplex PCR assay. For the multiplex PCR, a mixture combining 60 forward primers for TCR Vbeta segments and 13 reverse primers for TCR Jbeta segments was used. TCRdb carries this immuneACCESS record with in-frame sequences only. Its versions omit some clonotypes, under half of them owing to an unresolved V gene in the studies checked, with the rest unexplained. This sample lists 110,000 to 150,000 clones; 75% to 90% were detected once. The ten largest clones capture 4.5% of the sample. Sequenced sample: PBMCs. Every receptor here comes from a middle-aged man in good health and CMV-seronegative.

This clone was recorded once. This chain uses TRBV14 with TRBJ2-5, with 9 bases fitting TRBD1. The CDR3 length is 17 residues. Germline CDR1 and CDR2: SGHDN and FVKESK. The ends lost 4 bases at V and 0 bases at J; junction bases unmatched: 9. CDR3 in amino acids: CASSPPRWDRDQETQYF. The DNA of the CDR3 is TGTGCCAGCAGCCCTCCCCGGTGGGACAGGGACCAAGAGACCCAGTACTTC.

The J gene is TRBJ1-2, the V gene TRBV5-6; tentatively, D is TRBD1 (5 bases). From germline, CDR1 is SGHDT and CDR2 YYEEEE. This CDR3 has 15 amino acids. V was clipped by 0 bases and J by 8 bases, with 17 bases between them. CDR3: CASSLGQGMNGGYTF. The CDR3 DNA is TGTGCCAGCAGCTTGGGTCAGGGAATGAATGGCGGCTACACCTTC.

The chain joins TRBV6-5 to TRBJ2-5, with TRBD2 identical over 8 bases. This CDR3 has 12 residues. Germline V lookup: CDR1 MNHEY, CDR2 SVGAGI. The ends lost 6 bases at V and 3 bases at J; junction bases unmatched: 0. CDR3 loop: CASSGGEETQYF. CDR3 DNA: TGTGCCAGCAGCGGGGGGGAAGAGACCCAGTACTTC.

V is TRBV30 and J is TRBJ1-2; D possibly corresponds to TRBD1 (5 bases). V gave up 0 bases and J gave up 0 bases, with 11 bases separating them. The CDR3 consists of 15 residues. CDR1 is GTSNPN, CDR2 SVGIG, per germline (reference sequence). The CDR3 spells CAWSVLDISNYGYTF. The CDR3 nucleotides are TGTGCCTGGAGTGTGTTGGACATCTCTAACTATGGCTACACCTTC.

The chain combines TRBV19 with TRBJ2-2; TRBD1 matches at 7 bases. Germline-derived CDR1 and CDR2 are LNHDA and SQIVND (reference sequence). This CDR3 has 15 amino acids. The V gene end was trimmed by 5 bases and the J gene end by 5 bases; junction bases not matched to a gene: 8. CDR3 in amino acids: CASSPRQGVTGELFF. CDR3 DNA: TGTGCCAGTAGTCCCCGACAGGGTGTAACCGGGGAGCTGTTTTTT.

The chain is built from TRBV10-3 and TRBJ2-1; 8 nucleotides agree with TRBD2. Germline CDR1 reads ENHRY; CDR2 reads SYGVKD. V trimming: 11 bases; J trimming: 7 bases; junction bases outside the gene matches: 16. The CDR3 has 15 residues. The DNA of the CDR3 is TGTGCCTCCAAAGCCAGCGGGGGTCAGGGGAATGAGCAGTTCTTC. This codes for CASKASGGQGNEQFF.

This chain joins TRBV13 and TRBJ2-3; TRBD1 is a possible D gene (6 bases). Germline CDR1 is PRHDT and CDR2 is FYEKMQ (reference sequence). The V end lost 8 bases, the J end lost 1 base, and 16 bases lay between the germline ends. CDR3 length equals 15 residues. CDR3 sequence: CASQGLGLRTDTQYF. The DNA of the CDR3 is TGTGCCAGCCAGGGGCTTGGACTTCGCACAGATACGCAGTATTTT.

The gene calls are TRBV29-1 and TRBJ2-3, with D possibly TRBD2 on 6 matching bases. V was cut by 7 bases and J by 2 bases, with 13 bases left in between. Germline V gives CDR1 SQVTM, CDR2 ANQGSEA. CDR3 size: 13 residues. Here the CDR3 reads CSAQSGPTDTQYF. Written as DNA, the CDR3 is TGCAGCGCCCAGAGCGGGCCCACAGATACGCAGTATTTT.

The gene calls are TRBV6-5 and TRBJ2-1, with 8 positions matching TRBD2. The CDR3 length is 14 residues. CDR1 is MNHEY and CDR2 is SVGAGI in the germline V gene. V lost 6 bases and J lost 6; bases outside the gene matches: 7. The CDR3 sequence is CASSRRTSSNEQFF. The CDR3 bases are TGTGCCAGCAGCCGCCGGACTAGCAGCAATGAGCAGTTCTTC.

The V call is TRBV27, the J call TRBJ2-7, with 11 bases lining up with TRBD1. This CDR3 has 15 amino acids. The V segment lost 6 bases and the J segment 3 bases; nucleotides outside the gene matches: 7. The germline V gene encodes CDR1 MNHEY and CDR2 SMNVEV (reference sequence). Here the CDR3 reads CASRKPGQGDYEQYF. The CDR3 nucleotides are TGTGCCAGCAGGAAACCGGGACAGGGGGACTACGAGCAGTACTTC.

V usage is TRBV5-6 and J usage is TRBJ1-1; 10 bases map to TRBD1. Trimming took 4 bases from V and 5 from J; bases not matched to a gene: 8. This CDR3 comprises 15 residues. Germline lookup yields CDR1 SGHDT and CDR2 YYEEEE. The chain's CDR3 is CASSRDRGPRTEAFF. The CDR3 bases are TGTGCCAGCAGCAGGGACAGGGGACCGAGAACTGAAGCTTTCTTT. The entire variable domain, with the rest obtained from reference TRBV5-6 and TRBJ1-1, is as follows: DAGVTQSPTHLIKTRGQQVTLRCSPKSGHDTVSWYQQALGQGPQFIFQYYEEEERQRGNFPDRFSGHQFPNYSSELNVNALLLGDSALYLCASSRDRGPRTEAFFGQGTRLTVV.

This clone was observed a few times. The gene calls are TRBV5-1 and TRBJ2-1, with D perhaps TRBD1 (7 bases). Germline V gene lookup returns CDR1 SGHRS and CDR2 YFSETQ. V was pared by 0 bases and J by 3 bases, with 13 bases between. This CDR3 has 16 amino acids. The CDR3 loop is CASSLGGDSSYNEQFF. For the CDR3, the DNA is TGCGCCAGCAGCTTGGGGGGGGACAGCAGCTACAATGAGCAGTTCTTC.

V gene TRBV6-5 combines with J gene TRBJ2-3; 8 bases fit TRBD2. From germline, CDR1 is MNHEY and CDR2 SVGAGI. Losses at the gene ends were 2 bases for V and 3 bases for J; bases not matched to a gene: 7. The length of the CDR3 is 16 residues. The CDR3 here is CASSYGVAGPTDTQYF. The CDR3 DNA sequence: TGTGCCAGCAGTTACGGGGTAGCGGGGCCTACAGATACGCAGTATTTT.

V is TRBV9 and J is TRBJ2-5; TRBD1 aligns across 10 bases. This CDR3 comprises 15 residues. Unmatched junction bases numbered 7, after V lost 4 bases and J lost 4 bases. Per germline, CDR1 SGDLS and CDR2 YYNGEE. CDR3 coding DNA: TGTGCCAGCAGCCCCCGGGACAGGGGCACAGAGACCCAGTACTTC. It translates to CASSPRDRGTETQYF.

The chain employs TRBV29-1 and TRBJ1-3, with D perhaps matching TRBD1 (5 bases). Germline-derived CDR1 and CDR2 are SQVTM and ANQGSEA. V lost 2 bases and J 4 bases, leaving 15 bases between the germline ends. This CDR3 is 15 amino acids long. The DNA for the CDR3 is TGCAGCGTTGAAACACAGGCGATCTCAGGAAACACCATATATTTT. Encoded protein: CSVETQAISGNTIYF.

V gene TRBV4-3 combines with J gene TRBJ1-1; 8 bases fit TRBD1. CDR1 is LGHNA and CDR2 is YSLEER in the germline V gene. Trimming removed 3 bases from V and 0 bases from J; junction bases left unmatched: 12. The CDR3 contains 18 residues. CDR3 DNA: TGCGCCAGCAGCCACCCTTCAGGGGCAGGGGGCCTGAACACTGAAGCTTTCTTT. It translates to CASSHPSGAGGLNTEAFF.

V gene TRBV9 combines with J gene TRBJ1-1, with TRBD1 matching over 11 bases. V lost 3 bases and J lost 5; bases outside the gene matches: 6. CDR1 SGDLS and CDR2 YYNGEE come from the germline V gene. The CDR3 has 15 amino acids. The CDR3 DNA sequence: TGTGCCAGCAGCGCGGACAGGGGGCGTTTTACTGAAGCTTTCTTT. Its translation: CASSADRGRFTEAFF.

Comments on this clone: Other DNA sequences from this sample encode an identical CDR3 as well. V and J are TRBV28 and TRBJ1-5; D is uncertain. Germline CDR1 MDHEN, CDR2 SYDVKM. The ends were cut back, 2 bases at V and 0 bases at J, with 8 bases in the middle. The CDR3 runs to 15 residues. The CDR3 bases are TGTGCCAGCAGTTTAGGAGGATATAGCAATCAGCCCCAGCATTTT. Amino acid sequence: CASSLGGYSNQPQHF.

As concerns this clone: Other nucleotide sequences from this sample produce the same CDR3. The chain joins TRBV12-5 to TRBJ1-6, with a weak D call TRBD1 (5 bases). V lost 1 base, J lost 3 bases, and 10 bases lay in between. The V gene's germline CDR1 is LGHNT and CDR2 FRNRAP. This CDR3 region has 16 residues. The DNA for the CDR3 is TGTGCTAGTGGTTTGGCCCGACAGAACTATAATTCACCCCTCCACTTT. Translating it yields CASGLARQNYNSPLHF.

The chain is built from TRBV30 and TRBJ1-1; perhaps TRBD1 as D (5 bases). Per germline, CDR1 GTSNPN and CDR2 SVGIG (reference sequence). The CDR3 consists of 11 residues. V was shortened by 4 bases and J by 5 bases, with 8 bases between the two germline ends. The CDR3 DNA reads as TGTGCCTGGACCGACAGAACTGAAGCTTTCTTT. Protein sequence: CAWTDRTEAFF.

The chain is built from TRBV6-5 and TRBJ2-2; D perhaps matches TRBD1 (6 bases). The CDR3 loop spans 16 amino acids. With 0 bases removed from V and 4 bases from J, the gap between germline ends came to 12 bases. CDR1 and CDR2 (germline): MNHEY, SVGAGI. CDR3 sequence (DNA): TGTGCCAGCAGTTACTCGTCACAGGGTGGCACCGGGGAGCTGTTTTTT. Residues: CASSYSSQGGTGELFF.

The chain couples TRBV10-1 to TRBJ1-2, with D possibly being TRBD1 (5 bases). There are 12 residues in the CDR3. The V end lost 2 bases, the J end lost 7 bases, and 8 bases lay between the germline ends. CDR1 and CDR2 from the germline V gene are WNHNN and SYGVQD (reference sequence). The CDR3 spells CASSEVGGGYTF. CDR3 DNA: TGCGCCAGCAGTGAGGTCGGGGGTGGCTACACCTTC.